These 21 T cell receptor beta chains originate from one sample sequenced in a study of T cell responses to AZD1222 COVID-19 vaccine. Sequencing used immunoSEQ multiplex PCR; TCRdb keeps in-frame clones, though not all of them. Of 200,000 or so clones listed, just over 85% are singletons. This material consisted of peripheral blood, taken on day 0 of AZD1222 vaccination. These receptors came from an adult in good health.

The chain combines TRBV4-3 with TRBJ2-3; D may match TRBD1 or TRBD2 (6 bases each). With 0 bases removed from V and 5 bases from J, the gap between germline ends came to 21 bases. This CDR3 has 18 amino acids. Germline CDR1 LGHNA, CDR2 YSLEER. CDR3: CASSQETVGGGGEDTQYF. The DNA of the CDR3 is TGCGCCAGCAGCCAAGAAACCGTCGGGGGCGGTGGGGAAGATACGCAGTATTTT.

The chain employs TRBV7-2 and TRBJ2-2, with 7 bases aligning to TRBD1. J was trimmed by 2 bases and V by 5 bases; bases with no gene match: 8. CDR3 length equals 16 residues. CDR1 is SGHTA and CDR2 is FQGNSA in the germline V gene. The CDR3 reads CASSPRTGLNTGELFF. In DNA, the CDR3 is TGTGCCAGCAGCCCCCGGACAGGCTTAAACACCGGGGAGCTGTTTTTT.

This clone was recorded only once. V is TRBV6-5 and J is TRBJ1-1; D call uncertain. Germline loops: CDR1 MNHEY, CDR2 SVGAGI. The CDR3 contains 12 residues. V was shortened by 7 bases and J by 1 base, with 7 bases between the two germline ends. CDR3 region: CASNGENTEAFF. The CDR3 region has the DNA TGTGCCAGCAACGGAGAGAACACTGAAGCTTTCTTT.

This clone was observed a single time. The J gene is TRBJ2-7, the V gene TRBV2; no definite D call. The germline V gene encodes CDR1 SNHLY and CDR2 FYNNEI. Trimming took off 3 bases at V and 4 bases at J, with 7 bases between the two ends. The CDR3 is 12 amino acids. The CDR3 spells CASSDSGYEQYF. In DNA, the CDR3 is TGTGCCAGCAGTGATTCCGGATACGAGCAGTACTTC.

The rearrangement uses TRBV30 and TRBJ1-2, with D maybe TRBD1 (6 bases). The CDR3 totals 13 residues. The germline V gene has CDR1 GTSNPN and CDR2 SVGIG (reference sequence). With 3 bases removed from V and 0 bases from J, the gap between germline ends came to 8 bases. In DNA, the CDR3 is TGTGCCTGGAGGGACAGTTCTAACTATGGCTACACCTTC. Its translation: CAWRDSSNYGYTF.

CDR3 DNA sequence: TGTGCCAGCAGTTCCACAGACACCTACTATGGCTACACCTTC. Encoded protein: CASSSTDTYYGYTF. The chain carries TRBV25-1 and TRBJ1-2; D is unresolved. CDR1 is MGHDK and CDR2 is SYGVNS in the germline V gene. The CDR3 spans 14 residues. The V end lost 5 bases, the J end lost 3 bases, and 13 bases lay between the germline ends.

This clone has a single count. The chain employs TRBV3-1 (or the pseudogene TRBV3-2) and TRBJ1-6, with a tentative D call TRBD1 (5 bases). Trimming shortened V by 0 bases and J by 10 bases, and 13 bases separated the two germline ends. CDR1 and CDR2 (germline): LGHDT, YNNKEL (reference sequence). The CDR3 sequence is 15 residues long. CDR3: CASSQETRRGSPLHF. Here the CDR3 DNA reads TGTGCCAGCAGCCAAGAAACGCGGAGGGGATCACCCCTCCACTTT.

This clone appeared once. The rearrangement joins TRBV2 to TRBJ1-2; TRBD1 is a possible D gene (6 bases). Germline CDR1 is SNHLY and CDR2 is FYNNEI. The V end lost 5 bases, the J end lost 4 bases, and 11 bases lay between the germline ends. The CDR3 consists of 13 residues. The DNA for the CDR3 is TGTGCCAGCAGTCACAGGGCCTTCTATGGCTACACCTTC. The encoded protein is CASSHRAFYGYTF.

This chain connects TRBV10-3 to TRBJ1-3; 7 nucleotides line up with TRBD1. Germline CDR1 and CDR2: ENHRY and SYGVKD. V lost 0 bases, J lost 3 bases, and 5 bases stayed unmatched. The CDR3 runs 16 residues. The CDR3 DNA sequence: TGTGCCATCAGTGAGTCATTACCAGGGGGTGGAAACACCATATATTTT. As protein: CAISESLPGGGNTIYF.

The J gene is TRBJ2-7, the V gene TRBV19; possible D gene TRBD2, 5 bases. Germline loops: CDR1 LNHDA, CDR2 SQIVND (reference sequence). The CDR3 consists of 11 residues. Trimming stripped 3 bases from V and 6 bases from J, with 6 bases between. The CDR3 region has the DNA TGTGCCAGTAGTATTGGGAGCGAGCAGTACTTC. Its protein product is CASSIGSEQYF.

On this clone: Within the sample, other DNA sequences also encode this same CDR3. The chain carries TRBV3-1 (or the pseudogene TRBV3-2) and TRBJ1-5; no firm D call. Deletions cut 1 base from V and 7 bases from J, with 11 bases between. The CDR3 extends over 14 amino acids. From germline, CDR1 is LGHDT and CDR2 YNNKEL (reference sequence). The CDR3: CASSQGGGVQPQHF. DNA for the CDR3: TGTGCCAGCAGCCAAGGAGGTGGGGTCCAGCCCCAGCATTTT.

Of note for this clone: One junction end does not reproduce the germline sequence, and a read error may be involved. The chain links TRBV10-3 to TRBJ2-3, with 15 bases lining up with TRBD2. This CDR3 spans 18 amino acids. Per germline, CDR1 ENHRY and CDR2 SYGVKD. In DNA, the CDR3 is TGTGCCATCAATGAGAGGGGACTAGCGGGGGGCCTCACAGATACGCAGTATTTT. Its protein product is CAINERGLAGGLTDTQYF.

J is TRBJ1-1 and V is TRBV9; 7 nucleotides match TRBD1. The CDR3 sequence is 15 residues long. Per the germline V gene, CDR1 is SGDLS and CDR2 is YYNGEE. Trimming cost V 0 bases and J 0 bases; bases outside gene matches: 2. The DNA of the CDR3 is TGTGCCAGCAGCGTAGGAGGGACAGTGAACACTGAAGCTTTCTTT. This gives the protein CASSVGGTVNTEAFF.

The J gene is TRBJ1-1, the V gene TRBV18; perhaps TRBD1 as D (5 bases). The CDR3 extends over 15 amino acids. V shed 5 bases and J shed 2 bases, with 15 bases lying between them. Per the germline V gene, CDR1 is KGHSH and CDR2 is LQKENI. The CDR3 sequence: CASSGTAGTNTEAFF. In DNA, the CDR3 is TGTGCCAGCTCAGGGACGGCGGGAACTAACACTGAAGCTTTCTTT.

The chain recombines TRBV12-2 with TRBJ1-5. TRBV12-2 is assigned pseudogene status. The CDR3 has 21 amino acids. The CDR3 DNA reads TGTGCAAGTCGCCCAGTGGTGGAGGATCCGTGCCAGGGTTTTTCGAATCAGCCCCAGCATTTT. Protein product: CASRPVVEDPCQGFSNQPQHF.

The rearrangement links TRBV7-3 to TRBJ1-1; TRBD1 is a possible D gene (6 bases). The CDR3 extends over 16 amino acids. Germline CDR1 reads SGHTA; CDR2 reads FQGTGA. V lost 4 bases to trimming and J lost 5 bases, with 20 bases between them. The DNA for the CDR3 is TGTGCCAGCAGCTCCCGCCCGGGACACATTGGAACTGAAGCTTTCTTT. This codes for CASSSRPGHIGTEAFF.

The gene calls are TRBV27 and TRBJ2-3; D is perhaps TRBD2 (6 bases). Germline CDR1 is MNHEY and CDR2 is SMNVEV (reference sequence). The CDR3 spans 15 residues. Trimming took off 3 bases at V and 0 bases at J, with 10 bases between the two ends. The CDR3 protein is CASSLSAGSTDTQYF. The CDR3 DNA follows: TGTGCCAGCAGTTTGTCGGCGGGGAGCACAGATACGCAGTATTTT.

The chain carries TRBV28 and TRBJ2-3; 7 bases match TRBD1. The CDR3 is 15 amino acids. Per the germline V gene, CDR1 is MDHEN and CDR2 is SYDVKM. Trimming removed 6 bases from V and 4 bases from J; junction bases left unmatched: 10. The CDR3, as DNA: TGTGCCAGCAGCCCACAGGGGAAGTCAGCAGATACGCAGTATTTT. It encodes CASSPQGKSADTQYF.

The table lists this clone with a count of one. The CDR3 DNA is TGTGCCAGCAGCTTAGTCAGGGCCTCTGGGGCCAACGTCCTGACTTTC. This sequence encodes CASSLVRASGANVLTF. The rearrangement uses TRBV11-2 and TRBJ2-6, with a weak D call TRBD1 (5 bases). Trimming took 1 base from V and 0 from J, leaving 7 bases between them. The CDR3 contains 16 residues. Germline V lookup: CDR1 SGHAT, CDR2 FQNNGV.

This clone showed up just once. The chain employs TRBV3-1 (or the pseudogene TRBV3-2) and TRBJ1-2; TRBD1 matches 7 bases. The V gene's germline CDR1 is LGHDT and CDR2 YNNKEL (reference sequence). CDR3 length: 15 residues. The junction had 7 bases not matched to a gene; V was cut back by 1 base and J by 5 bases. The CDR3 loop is CASSQAGGQIYGYTF. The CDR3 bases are TGTGCCAGCAGCCAAGCGGGGGGACAGATATATGGCTACACCTTC.

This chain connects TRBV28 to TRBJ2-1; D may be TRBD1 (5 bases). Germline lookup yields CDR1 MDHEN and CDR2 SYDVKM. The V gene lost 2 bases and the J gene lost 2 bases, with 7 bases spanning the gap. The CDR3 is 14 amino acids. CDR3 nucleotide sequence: TGTGCCAGCAGTTTACAGGGCCCCTACAATGAGCAGTTCTTC. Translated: CASSLQGPYNEQFF.